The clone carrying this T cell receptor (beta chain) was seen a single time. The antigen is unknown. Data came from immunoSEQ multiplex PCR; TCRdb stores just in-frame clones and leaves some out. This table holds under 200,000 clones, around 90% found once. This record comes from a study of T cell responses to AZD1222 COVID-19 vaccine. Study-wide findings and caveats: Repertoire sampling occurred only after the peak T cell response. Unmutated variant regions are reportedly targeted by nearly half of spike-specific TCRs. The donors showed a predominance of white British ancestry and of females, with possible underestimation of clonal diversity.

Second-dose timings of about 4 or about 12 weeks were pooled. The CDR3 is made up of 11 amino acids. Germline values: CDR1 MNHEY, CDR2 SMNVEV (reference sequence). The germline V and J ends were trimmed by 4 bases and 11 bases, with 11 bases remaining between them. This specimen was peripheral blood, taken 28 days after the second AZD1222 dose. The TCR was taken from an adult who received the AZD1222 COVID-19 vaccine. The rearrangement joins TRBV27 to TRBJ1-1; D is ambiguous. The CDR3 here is CASSWGNKAFF. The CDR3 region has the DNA TGTGCCAGCAGTTGGGGTAACAAGGCTTTCTTT.